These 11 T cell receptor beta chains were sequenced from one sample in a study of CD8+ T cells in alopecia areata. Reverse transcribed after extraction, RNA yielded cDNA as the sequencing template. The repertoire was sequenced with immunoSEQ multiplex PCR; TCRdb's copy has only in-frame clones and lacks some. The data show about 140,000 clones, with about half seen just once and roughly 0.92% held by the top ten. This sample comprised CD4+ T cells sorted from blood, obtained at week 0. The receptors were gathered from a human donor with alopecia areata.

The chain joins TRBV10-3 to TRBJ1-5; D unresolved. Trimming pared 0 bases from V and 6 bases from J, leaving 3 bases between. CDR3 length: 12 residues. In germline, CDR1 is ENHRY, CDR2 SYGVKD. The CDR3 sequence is CAISESPQPQHF. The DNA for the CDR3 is TGTGCCATCAGTGAGTCCCCTCAGCCCCAGCATTTT.

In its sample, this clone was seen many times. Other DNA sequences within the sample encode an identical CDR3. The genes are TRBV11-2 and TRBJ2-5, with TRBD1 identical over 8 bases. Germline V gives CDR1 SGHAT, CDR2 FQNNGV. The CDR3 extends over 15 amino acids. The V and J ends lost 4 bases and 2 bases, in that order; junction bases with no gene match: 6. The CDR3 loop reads CASSSTGTGQETQYF. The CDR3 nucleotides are TGTGCCAGCAGCTCCACCGGGACAGGACAAGAGACCCAGTACTTC.

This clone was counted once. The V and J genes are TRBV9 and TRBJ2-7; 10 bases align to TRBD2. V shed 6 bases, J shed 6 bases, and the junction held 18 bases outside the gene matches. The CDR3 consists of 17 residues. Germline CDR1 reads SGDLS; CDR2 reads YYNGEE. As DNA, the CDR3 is TGTGCCAGCATCTCAAAGGCCGGTGGGCTAGCGGGAGCCGAGCAGTACTTC. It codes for CASISKAGGLAGAEQYF. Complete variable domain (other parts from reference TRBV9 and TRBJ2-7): DSGVTQTPKHLITATGQRVTLRCSPRSGDLSVYWYQQSLDQGLQFLIQYYNGEERAKGNILERFSAQQFPDLHSELNLSSLELGDSALYFCASISKAGGLAGAEQYFGPGTRLTVT.

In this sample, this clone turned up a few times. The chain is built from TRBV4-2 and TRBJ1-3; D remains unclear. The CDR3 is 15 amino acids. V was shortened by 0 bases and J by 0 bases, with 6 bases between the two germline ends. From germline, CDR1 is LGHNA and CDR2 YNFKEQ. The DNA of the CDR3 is TGTGCCAGCAGCCAAGAAGGCGTCTCTGGAAACACCATATATTTT. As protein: CASSQEGVSGNTIYF.

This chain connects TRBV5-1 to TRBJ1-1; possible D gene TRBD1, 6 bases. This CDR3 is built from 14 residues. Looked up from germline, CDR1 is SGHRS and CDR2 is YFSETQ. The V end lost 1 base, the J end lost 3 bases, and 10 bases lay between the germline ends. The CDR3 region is CASSLMAGDTEAFF. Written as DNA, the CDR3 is TGCGCCAGCAGCTTGATGGCAGGGGACACTGAAGCTTTCTTT.

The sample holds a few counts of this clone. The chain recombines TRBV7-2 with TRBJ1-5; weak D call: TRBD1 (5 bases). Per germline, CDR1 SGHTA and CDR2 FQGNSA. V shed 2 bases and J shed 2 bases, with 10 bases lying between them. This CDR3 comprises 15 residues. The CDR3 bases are TGTGCCAGCAGCTTACAAGGGGTGGGCAATCAGCCCCAGCATTTT. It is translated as CASSLQGVGNQPQHF.

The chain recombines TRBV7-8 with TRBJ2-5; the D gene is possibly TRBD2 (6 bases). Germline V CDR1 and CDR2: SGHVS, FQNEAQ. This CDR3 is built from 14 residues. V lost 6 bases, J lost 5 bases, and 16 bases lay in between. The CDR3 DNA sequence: TGTGCCAGCAGAAAAATTACTAGCCTGGAGACCCAGTACTTC. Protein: CASRKITSLETQYF.

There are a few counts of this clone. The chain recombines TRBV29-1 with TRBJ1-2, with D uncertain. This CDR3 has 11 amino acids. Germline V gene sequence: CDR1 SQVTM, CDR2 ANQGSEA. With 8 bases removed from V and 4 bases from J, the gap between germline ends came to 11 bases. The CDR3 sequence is CSLWTAYGYTF. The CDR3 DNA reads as TGCAGCCTTTGGACGGCCTATGGCTACACCTTC. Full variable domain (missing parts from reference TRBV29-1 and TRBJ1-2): SAVISQKPSRDICQRGTSLTIQCQVDSQVTMMFWYRQQPGQSLTLIATANQGSEATYESGFVIDKFPISRPNLTFSTLTVSNMSPEDSSIYLCSLWTAYGYTFGSGTRLTVV.

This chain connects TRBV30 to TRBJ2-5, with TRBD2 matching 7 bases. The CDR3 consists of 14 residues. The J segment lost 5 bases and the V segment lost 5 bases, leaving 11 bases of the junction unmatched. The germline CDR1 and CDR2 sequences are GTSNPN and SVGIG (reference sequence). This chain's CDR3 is CAWVGGSRLETQYF. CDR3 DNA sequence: TGTGCCTGGGTCGGGGGGAGTCGGTTGGAGACCCAGTACTTC.

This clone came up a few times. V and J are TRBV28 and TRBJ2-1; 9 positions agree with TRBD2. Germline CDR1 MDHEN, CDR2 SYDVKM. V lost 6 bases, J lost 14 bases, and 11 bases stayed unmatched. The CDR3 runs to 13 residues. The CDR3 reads CASSDQTGTSKFF. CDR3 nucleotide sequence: TGTGCCAGCAGCGACCAGACCGGGACTAGCAAGTTCTTC.

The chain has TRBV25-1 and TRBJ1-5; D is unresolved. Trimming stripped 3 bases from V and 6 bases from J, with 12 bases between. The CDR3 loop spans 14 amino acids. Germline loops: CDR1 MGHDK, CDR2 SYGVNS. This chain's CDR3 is CASSDGPMIQPQHF. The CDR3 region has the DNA TGTGCCAGCAGTGATGGGCCGATGATTCAGCCCCAGCATTTT.